Reported below is one T cell receptor (beta chain). Methods used by the authors: For nucleated cells, counts were estimated from reference gene primer amplification. Clones were sequenced by immunoSEQ multiplex PCR, and TCRdb holds only the in-frame ones, with some missing. That table supplies the V and J calls and clone size; D and trimming were determined from the DNA. Among about 160,000 clones, more than 75% were seen once, and the ten largest hold less than 6%. Allocation to cohorts depended on clinical history reported by the participants. The CDR3 is 13 residues long. Germline loops: CDR1 MNHEY, CDR2 SVGAGI. V shed 8 bases, J shed 2 bases, and the junction held 3 bases outside the gene matches. These data are taken from a study of blood T cell repertoires in COVID-19. Background on the study: From the United States, Italy and Spain came samples of acute and convalescent COVID-19. T cells, B-cell-depleted T cells, or PBMCs provided the cDNA or gDNA that served as material.

The chain couples TRBV6-5 to TRBJ1-5; 7 bases agree with TRBD1. This sequence originates from a middle-aged man who had recovered from COVID-19. The source material was PBMCs or T cells enriched from blood (not recorded which). CDR3 sequence reads: CASATGRNQPQHF. DNA for the CDR3: TGTGCCAGCGCGACAGGGCGCAATCAGCCCCAGCATTTT.